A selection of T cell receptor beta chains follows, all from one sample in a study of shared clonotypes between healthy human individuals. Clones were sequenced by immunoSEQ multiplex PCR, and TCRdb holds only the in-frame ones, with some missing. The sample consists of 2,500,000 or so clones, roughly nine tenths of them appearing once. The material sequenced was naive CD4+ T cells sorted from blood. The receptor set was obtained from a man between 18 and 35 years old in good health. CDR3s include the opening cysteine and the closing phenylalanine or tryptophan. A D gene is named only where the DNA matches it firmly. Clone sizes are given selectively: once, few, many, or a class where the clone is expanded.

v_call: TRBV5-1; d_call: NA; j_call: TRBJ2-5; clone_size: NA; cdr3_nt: TGCGCCAGCAGCTTGTCTAGCGCGCAAGAGACCCAGTACTTC; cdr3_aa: CASSLSSAQETQYF
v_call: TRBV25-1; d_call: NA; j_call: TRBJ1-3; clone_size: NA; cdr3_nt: TGTGCCAGCAGTGTCCTGAGGTTCGGGGTAGGTGGAAACACCATATATTTT; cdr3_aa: CASSVLRFGVGGNTIYF
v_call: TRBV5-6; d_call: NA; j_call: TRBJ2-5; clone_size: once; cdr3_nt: TGTGCCAGCAGCGCTTTGCAGACCCAGTACTTC; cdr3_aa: CASSALQTQYF
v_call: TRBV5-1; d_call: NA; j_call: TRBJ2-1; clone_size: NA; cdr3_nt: TGCGCCAGCAGCTGGGACGTCTACAATGAGCAGTTCTTC; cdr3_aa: CASSWDVYNEQFF
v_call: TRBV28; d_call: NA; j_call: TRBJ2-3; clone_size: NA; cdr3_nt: TGTGCCAGCAGTTTGTGGGGCAGAAGCACAGATACGCAGTATTTT; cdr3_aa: CASSLWGRSTDTQYF
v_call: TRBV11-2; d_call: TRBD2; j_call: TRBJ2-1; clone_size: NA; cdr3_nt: TGTGCCAGCAGCCGGGGGAGGGGCTCCTACAATGAGCAGTTCTTC; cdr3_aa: CASSRGRGSYNEQFF
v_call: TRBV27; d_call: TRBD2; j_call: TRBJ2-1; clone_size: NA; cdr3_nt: TGTGCCAGCAGTCCTCTGTTGACTAGCGGGATGAGTTGGAACAATGAGCAGTTCTTC; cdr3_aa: CASSPLLTSGMSWNNEQFF
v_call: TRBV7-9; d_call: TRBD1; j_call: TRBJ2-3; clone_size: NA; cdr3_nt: TGTGCCAGCAGCGCCGGGACAGGGCTCACAGATACGCAGTATTTT; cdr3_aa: CASSAGTGLTDTQYF
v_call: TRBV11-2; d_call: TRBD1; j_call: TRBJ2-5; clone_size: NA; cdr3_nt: TGTGCCAGCAGCTCAATGACAGGGTACCAAGAGACCCAGTACTTC; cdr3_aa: CASSSMTGYQETQYF
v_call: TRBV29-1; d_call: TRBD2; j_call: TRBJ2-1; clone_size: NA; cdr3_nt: TGCAGCGTCACATTAGCGGGAGGGCCCTCTAACTCCTACAATGAGCAGTTCTTC; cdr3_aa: CSVTLAGGPSNSYNEQFF
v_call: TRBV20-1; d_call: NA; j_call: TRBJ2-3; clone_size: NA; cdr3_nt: TGCAGTGCAGGGACAGATACGCAGTATTTT; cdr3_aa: CSAGTDTQYF
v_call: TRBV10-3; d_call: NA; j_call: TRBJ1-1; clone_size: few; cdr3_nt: TGTGCCATCCGGCGAGTCTTGAACACTGAAGCTTTCTTT; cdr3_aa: CAIRRVLNTEAFF
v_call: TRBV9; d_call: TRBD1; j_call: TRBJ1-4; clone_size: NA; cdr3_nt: TGTGCCAGCAGCGTAGGAACAGGGGTAAATGAAAAACTGTTTTTT; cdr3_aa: CASSVGTGVNEKLFF
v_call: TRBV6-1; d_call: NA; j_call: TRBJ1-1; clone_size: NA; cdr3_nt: TGTGCCAGCAGGCCCTGGGGGAACACTGAAGCTTTCTTT; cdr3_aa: CASRPWGNTEAFF
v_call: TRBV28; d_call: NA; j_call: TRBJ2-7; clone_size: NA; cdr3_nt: TGTGCCAGCAGTTTCAGGGAATCCTACGAGCAGTACTTC; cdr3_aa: CASSFRESYEQYF
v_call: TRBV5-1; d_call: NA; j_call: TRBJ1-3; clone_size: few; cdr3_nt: TGCGCCAGCAGTCACGAACCCAGGGGAGCTGCGTCTGGAAACACCATATATTTT; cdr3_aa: CASSHEPRGAASGNTIYF
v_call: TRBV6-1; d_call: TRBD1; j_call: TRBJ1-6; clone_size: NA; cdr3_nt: TGTGCCAGCATTCCCACAGGGGGCTCACCCCTCCACTTT; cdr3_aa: CASIPTGGSPLHF
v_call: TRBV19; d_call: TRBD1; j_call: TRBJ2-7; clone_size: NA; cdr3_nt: TGTGCCAGTAGTAAGGGACAGAATTCCTACGAGCAGTACTTC; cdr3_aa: CASSKGQNSYEQYF
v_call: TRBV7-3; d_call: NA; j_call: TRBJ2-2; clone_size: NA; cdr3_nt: TGTGCCAGCAGCCCCGGGACTCCCACCGGGGAGCTGTTTTTT; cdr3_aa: CASSPGTPTGELFF
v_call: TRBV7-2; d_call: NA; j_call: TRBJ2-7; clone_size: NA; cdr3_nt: TGTGCCAGCAGCTTAGAATGGGGGGAGCAGTACTTC; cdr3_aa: CASSLEWGEQYF
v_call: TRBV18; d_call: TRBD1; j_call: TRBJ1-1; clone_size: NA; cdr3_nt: TGTGCCAGCTCACCGGGACAGGACGCTGAAGCTTTCTTT; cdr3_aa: CASSPGQDAEAFF
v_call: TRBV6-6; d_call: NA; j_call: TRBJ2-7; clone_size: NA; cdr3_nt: TGTGCCAGCTGGGAACCCTCGGTCGAGCAGTACTTC; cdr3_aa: CASWEPSVEQYF
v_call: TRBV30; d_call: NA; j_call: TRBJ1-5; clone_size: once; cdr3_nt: TGTGCCTGGAGTCGGGCAGGGGTTTATCAGCCCCAGCATTTT; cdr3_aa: CAWSRAGVYQPQHF
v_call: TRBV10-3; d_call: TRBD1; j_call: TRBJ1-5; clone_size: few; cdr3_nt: TGTGCCATCAGCCGGGACAGAGATCAGCCCCAGCATTTT; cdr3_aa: CAISRDRDQPQHF
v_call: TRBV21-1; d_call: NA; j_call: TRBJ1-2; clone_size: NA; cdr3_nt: TGTGCCAGCAGCACCCGACGGACACGGGGCGATGGCTACACCTTC; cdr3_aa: CASSTRRTRGDGYTF
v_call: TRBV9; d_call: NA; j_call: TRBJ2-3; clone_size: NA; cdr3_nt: TGTGCCAGCAGCGTAGGTTTTTGGGGGGGCGTTACAGATACGCAGTATTTT; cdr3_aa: CASSVGFWGGVTDTQYF
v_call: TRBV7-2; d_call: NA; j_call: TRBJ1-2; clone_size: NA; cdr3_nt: TGTGCCAGCAGCCGTGACCGGAACTATGGCTACACCTTC; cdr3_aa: CASSRDRNYGYTF
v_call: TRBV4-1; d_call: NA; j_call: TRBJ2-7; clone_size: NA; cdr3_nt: TGCGCCAGCAGCCAAGATAGCAGGCCGGTAAACGAGCAGTACTTC; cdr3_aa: CASSQDSRPVNEQYF
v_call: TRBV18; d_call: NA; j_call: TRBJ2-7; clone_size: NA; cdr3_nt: TGTGCCAGCTCACCACCGGGGTCCTACGAGCAGTACTTC; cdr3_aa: CASSPPGSYEQYF
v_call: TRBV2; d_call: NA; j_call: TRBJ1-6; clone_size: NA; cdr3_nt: TGTGCCACCTGGGGGGGGACGGAAATTTATTCACCCCTCCACTTT; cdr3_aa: CATWGGTEIYSPLHF
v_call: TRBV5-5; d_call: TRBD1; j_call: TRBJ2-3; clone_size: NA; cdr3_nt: TGTGCCAGCAGCTTGGCCGTTGGACAGGTCGCAAGTACGCAGTATTTT; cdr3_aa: CASSLAVGQVASTQYF
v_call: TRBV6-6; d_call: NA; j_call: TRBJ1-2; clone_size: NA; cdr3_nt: TGTGCCAGCACCCAGGGCGGCTATGGCTACACCTTC; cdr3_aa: CASTQGGYGYTF
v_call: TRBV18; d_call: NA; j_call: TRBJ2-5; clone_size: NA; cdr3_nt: TGTGCCAGCTCACGGAAAACCCAAGAGACCCAGTACTTC; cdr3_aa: CASSRKTQETQYF
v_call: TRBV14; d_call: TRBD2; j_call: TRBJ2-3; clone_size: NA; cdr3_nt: TGTGCCAGCAGCCGATCTAGCGGGACAGATACGCAGTATTTT; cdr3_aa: CASSRSSGTDTQYF
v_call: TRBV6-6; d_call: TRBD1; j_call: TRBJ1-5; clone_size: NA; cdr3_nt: TGTGCCAGCGGGGCAGGGGGCTGGAGTCAGCCCCAGCATTTT; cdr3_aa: CASGAGGWSQPQHF
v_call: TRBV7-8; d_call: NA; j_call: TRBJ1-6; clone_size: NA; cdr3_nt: TGTGCCAGCAGCCCTACAGGGAATAATTCACCCCTCCACTTT; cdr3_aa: CASSPTGNNSPLHF
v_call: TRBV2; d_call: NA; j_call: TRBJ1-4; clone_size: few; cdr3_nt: TGTGCCAGCAACGACGGCTATAATGAAAAACTGTTTTTT; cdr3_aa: CASNDGYNEKLFF
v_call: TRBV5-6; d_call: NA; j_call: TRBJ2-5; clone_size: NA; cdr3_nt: TGTGCCAGCAGCAACCCGGTGGGATCGGAGACCCAGTACTTC; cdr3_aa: CASSNPVGSETQYF
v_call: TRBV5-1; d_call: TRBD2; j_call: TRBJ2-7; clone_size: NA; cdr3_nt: TGCGCCAGCAGCCGGTCGGGAGGGAGCTACGAGCAGTACTTC; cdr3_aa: CASSRSGGSYEQYF
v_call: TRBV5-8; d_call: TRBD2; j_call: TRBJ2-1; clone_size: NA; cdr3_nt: TGTGCCAGCAGCTTGGGGCGGGGGGCTTACAATGAGCAGTTCTTC; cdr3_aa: CASSLGRGAYNEQFF
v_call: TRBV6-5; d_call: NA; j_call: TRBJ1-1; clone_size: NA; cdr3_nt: TGTGCCACCTGGAGGGAGCAAGGCTGGGCTGAAGCTTTCTTT; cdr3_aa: CATWREQGWAEAFF
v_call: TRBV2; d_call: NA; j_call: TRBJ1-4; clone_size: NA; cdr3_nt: TGTGCCAGCAGTGGAGGGCTCGCTGAAAAACTGTTTTTT; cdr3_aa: CASSGGLAEKLFF
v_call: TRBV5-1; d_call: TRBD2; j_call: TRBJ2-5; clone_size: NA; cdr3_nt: TGCGCCAGCAGCTTGAGTTCAACTAGCGGGGGTGAGACCCAGTACTTC; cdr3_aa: CASSLSSTSGGETQYF
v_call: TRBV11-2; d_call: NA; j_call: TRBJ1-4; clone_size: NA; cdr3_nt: TGTGCCAGCAGCCCCCGGGTCCCTGGGGAAAAACTGTTTTTT; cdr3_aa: CASSPRVPGEKLFF
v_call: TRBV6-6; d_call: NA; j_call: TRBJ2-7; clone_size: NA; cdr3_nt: TGTGCCAGCAGTTATAGGAGCAGCCGCTCCTACGAGCAGTACTTC; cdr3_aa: CASSYRSSRSYEQYF
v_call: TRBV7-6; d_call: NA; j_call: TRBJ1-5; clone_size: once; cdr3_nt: TGTGCCAGCAGCTTAAATCCGGATAGCAATCAGCCCCAGCATTTT; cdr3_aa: CASSLNPDSNQPQHF
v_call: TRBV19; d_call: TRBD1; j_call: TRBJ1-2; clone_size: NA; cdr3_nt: TGTGCCAGTAGTAGACCGGGACAGGGGAACTATGGCTACACCTTC; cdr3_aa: CASSRPGQGNYGYTF
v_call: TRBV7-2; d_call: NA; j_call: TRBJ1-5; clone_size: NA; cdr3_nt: TGTGCCAGCAGCTTAGTACAGGGTAGCAATCAGCCCCAGCATTTT; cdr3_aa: CASSLVQGSNQPQHF
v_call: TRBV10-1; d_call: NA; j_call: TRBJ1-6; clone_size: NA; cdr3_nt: TGCGCCAGCAGCCTCAAGGAGGCCTTTCGCTATAATTCACCCCTCCACTTT; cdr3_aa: CASSLKEAFRYNSPLHF
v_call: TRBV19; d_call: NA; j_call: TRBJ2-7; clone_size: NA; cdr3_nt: TGTGCCAGTAGTATTTCGTGGAGCTCCTACGAGCAGTACTTC; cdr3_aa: CASSISWSSYEQYF
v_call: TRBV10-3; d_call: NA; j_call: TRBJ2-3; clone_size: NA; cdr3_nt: TGTGCCATCAGGAGGGAATTCGGCACAGATACGCAGTATTTT; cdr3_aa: CAIRREFGTDTQYF
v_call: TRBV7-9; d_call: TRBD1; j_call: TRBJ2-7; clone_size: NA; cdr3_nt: TGTGCCAGCAGCTTAGGGGGACAGATCTACGAGCAGTACTTC; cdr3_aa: CASSLGGQIYEQYF
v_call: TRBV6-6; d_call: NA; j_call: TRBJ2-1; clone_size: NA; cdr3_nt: TGTGCCAGCAGTTACTCGGCGTGGGATAGGGACAATGAGCAGTTCTTC; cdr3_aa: CASSYSAWDRDNEQFF